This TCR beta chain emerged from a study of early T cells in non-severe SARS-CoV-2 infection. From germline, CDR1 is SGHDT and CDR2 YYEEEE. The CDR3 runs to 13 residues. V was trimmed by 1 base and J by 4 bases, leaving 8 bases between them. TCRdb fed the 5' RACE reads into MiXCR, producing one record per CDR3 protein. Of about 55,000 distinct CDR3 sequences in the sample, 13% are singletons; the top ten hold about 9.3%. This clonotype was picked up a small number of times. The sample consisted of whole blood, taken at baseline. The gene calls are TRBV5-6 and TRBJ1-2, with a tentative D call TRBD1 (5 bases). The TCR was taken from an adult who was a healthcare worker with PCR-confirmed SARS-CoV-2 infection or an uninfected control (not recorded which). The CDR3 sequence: CASSLLQAYGYTF. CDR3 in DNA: TGTGCCAGCAGCTTGTTACAGGCCTATGGCTACACCTTC.